This T cell receptor beta chain was found in a study of OX40 agonist ivuxolimab in advanced cancers. As for the study in general: Ivuxolimab, an antibody acting as an agonist of OX40 (CD134), was used to treat patients. Each patient was given ivuxolimab into a vein every 2 weeks, at 0.01 to 10 mg/kg. Study-wide results and limits: CD8+ T cells were the subset that, on average, had more expanded clones than CD4+. Expansion of clones was among the lowest in partial responders at 0.1-3.0 mg/kg.

Trimming removed 2 bases from V and 4 bases from J, with 11 bases in between. The CDR3 runs to 14 residues. Germline V gene data show CDR1 as MNHEY and CDR2 as SMNVEV (reference sequence). On this clone itself: Its cognate antigen is unknown.

Sequencing used immunoSEQ multiplex PCR; TCRdb keeps in-frame clones, though not all of them. Of 10,000 to 15,000 clones listed, roughly 69% are singletons. The chain joins TRBV27 to TRBJ1-1; D is undetermined. The sequenced sample was CD4+ or CD8+ T cells sorted from blood, obtained in a trial of the OX40 agonist ivuxolimab. The source is an adult with an advanced solid tumor such as melanoma, head and neck, liver or kidney cancer. The DNA for the CDR3 is TGTGCCAGCAGTTTAGTGAGAGGACTCACTGAAGCTTTCTTT. It yields the protein CASSLVRGLTEAFF.